The rows below give T cell receptor beta chains drawn from one sample of a study of T-cell memory formation after mild COVID-19. TCRdb redid the calling of the 5' RACE reads with MiXCR, one entry per CDR3 protein. The sample consists of 100,000 to 150,000 distinct CDR3 sequences, approximately 15% of them appearing once. The material sequenced was PBMCs or a T cell subset sorted from them (not recorded which). These receptors were collected from a man between 18 and 35 years old who had mild COVID-19 (a few samples of this study predate the infection). Cell type and time point are not known. Both conserved end residues are part of each CDR3. D genes are given only for firm matches. The size field is filled for only some rows; it gives once, few, many or a size class.

TRBJ2-1	TRBV5-1	many	13	.	CASSKSSYNEQFF	TGCGCCAGCAGTAAGAGCTCCTACAATGAGCAGTTCTTC
TRBJ1-2	TRBV5-1	few	14	.	CASSPESSNYGYTF	TGCGCCAGCAGCCCCGAGTCTTCTAACTATGGCTACACCTTC
TRBJ2-5	TRBV29-1	.	12	.	CSVFGDQETQYF	TGCAGCGTTTTCGGGGATCAAGAGACCCAGTACTTC
TRBJ1-1	TRBV6-2/TRBV6-3	few	12	TRBD1	CATGRDRNEAFF	TGTGCCACCGGCCGGGACAGAAATGAAGCTTTCTTT
TRBJ2-2	TRBV12-3/TRBV12-4	.	15	TRBD1	CASTPDRVRTGELFF	TGTGCCAGCACCCCGGACAGGGTCAGAACCGGGGAGCTGTTTTTT
TRBJ2-1	TRBV7-3	many	16	TRBD2	CASSSRGRGAHNEQFF	TGTGCCAGCAGCTCCCGCGGGCGGGGGGCGCACAATGAGCAGTTCTTC
TRBJ2-5	TRBV18	.	11	.	CARSPQETQYF	TGTGCCAGATCACCGCAAGAGACCCAGTACTTC
TRBJ2-3	TRBV12-3/TRBV12-4	few	12	.	CASSWGQDTQYF	TGTGCCAGCAGTTGGGGCCAGGATACGCAGTATTTT
TRBJ2-3	TRBV3-1	.	14	.	CASSQMQGPDTQYF	TGTGCCAGCAGCCAGATGCAGGGACCAGATACGCAGTATTTT
TRBJ1-2	TRBV10-2	few	14	.	CASSDYGETYGYTF	TGCGCCAGCAGTGACTACGGGGAAACCTATGGCTACACCTTC
TRBJ2-2	TRBV28	.	15	.	CASSLMGMNTGELFF	TGTGCCAGCAGTTTAATGGGGATGAACACCGGGGAGCTGTTTTTT
TRBJ1-6	TRBV6-6	.	15	TRBD1	CASSYTTGVISPLHF	TGTGCCAGCAGTTACACGACAGGGGTTATCTCACCCCTCCACTTT
TRBJ2-1	TRBV6-6	few	15	.	CASSRLQVALNEQFF	TGTGCCAGCAGCCGTCTTCAGGTCGCCTTGAATGAGCAGTTCTTC
TRBJ2-1	TRBV5-6	once	16	.	CASSSAGRISYNEQFF	TGTGCCAGCAGCTCCGCGGGACGGATTTCCTACAATGAGCAGTTCTTC
TRBJ1-2	TRBV7-2	.	13	.	CASSLDTVVGYTF	TGTGCCAGCAGCTTAGATACTGTGGTAGGCTACACCTTC
TRBJ1-2	TRBV15	few	14	TRBD1	CATSPQLTGGLYTF	TGTGCCACCAGCCCTCAGCTGACAGGGGGTCTTTACACCTTC
TRBJ2-1	TRBV5-6	many	13	.	CASSPYRGYEQFF	TGTGCCAGCAGCCCGTACCGGGGCTATGAGCAGTTCTTC
TRBJ2-7	TRBV20-1	few	14	.	CSAGTDTGDYEQYF	TGCAGTGCTGGAACCGACACGGGAGACTACGAGCAGTACTTC
TRBJ1-2	TRBV28	few	12	.	CASRLSPRVVSF	TGTGCCAGCAGACTATCCCCCAGGGTTGTGTCCTTC
TRBJ2-5	TRBV12-3/TRBV12-4	many	13	.	CASSPGELATQYF	TGTGCCAGCAGTCCAGGGGAGCTGGCGACCCAGTACTTC
TRBJ1-2	TRBV12-3/TRBV12-4	.	13	.	CASSGEGVGGYTF	TGTGCCAGCAGCGGAGAGGGGGTTGGCGGCTACACCTTC
TRBJ2-5	TRBV6-5	few	14	.	CASSYSWATETQYF	TGTGCCAGCAGTTACAGCTGGGCGACAGAGACCCAGTACTTC
TRBJ1-1	TRBV29-1	.	9	.	CNVEHGAFF	TGCAACGTTGAGCACGGAGCTTTCTTT
TRBJ2-3	TRBV20-1	.	14	.	CSAPRPSGTDTQYF	TGCAGTGCTCCGCGCCCCTCAGGCACAGATACGCAGTATTTT
TRBJ1-1	TRBV9	few	14	.	CASSVGTAGPEAFF	TGTGCCAGCAGCGTGGGGACGGCCGGACCTGAAGCTTTCTTT
TRBJ1-1	TRBV7-2	few	14	.	CASSFHPKMGEAFF	TGTGCCAGCAGCTTTCACCCGAAGATGGGGGAAGCTTTCTTT
TRBJ2-7	TRBV6-6	.	13	.	CASSFGGSYEQYF	TGTGCCAGCAGTTTCGGGGGATCCTACGAGCAGTACTTC
TRBJ2-5	TRBV7-7	few	15	TRBD2	CASSLAGGNGETQYF	TGTGCTAGCAGCCTAGCGGGGGGGAACGGGGAGACCCAGTACTTC
TRBJ1-2	TRBV6-6	.	13	.	CACKLGTAYGYTF	TGTGCCTGCAAACTTGGGACGGCCTATGGCTACACCTTC
TRBJ1-1	TRBV20-1	few	15	.	CSARTLDTTNTEAFF	TGCAGTGCTAGAACCCTTGACACAACGAACACTGAAGCTTTCTTT
TRBJ1-1	TRBV5-1	few	14	.	CASSSVPGNTEAFF	TGCGCCAGCAGCTCTGTACCTGGGAACACTGAAGCTTTCTTT
TRBJ2-7	TRBV7-2	many	12	.	CASSLYGGEQYF	TGTGCCAGCAGCTTATACGGGGGAGAGCAGTACTTC
TRBJ1-5	TRBV5-1	few	15	.	CASSRGGGVNQPQHF	TGCGCCAGCAGCCGGGGAGGGGGGGTAAATCAGCCCCAGCATTTT
TRBJ1-6	TRBV9	.	13	.	CASSAYLNSPLHF	TGTGCCAGCAGCGCCTACCTGAATTCACCCCTCCACTTT